The 12 T cell receptor beta chains reported below all come from one sample, sequenced in a study of blood T cell repertoires in COVID-19 (dated by TCRdb to 2019 to 2021). Libraries were constructed by the immunoSEQ multiplex PCR assay. TCRdb provides this immuneACCESS table in a form limited to in-frame rearrangements. Some clones are lacking; in checked studies, under half of them reflect an unresolved V gene, and why the rest are absent is not known. This sample has over 200,000 clones in its table, and 87% of those were observed once. 10% to 14% of the sample is held by the ten biggest clonotypes. The sequenced material came from PBMCs or T cells enriched from blood (not recorded which). These TCRs come from a man aged 30-40 years who had recovered from COVID-19.

The chain has TRBV4-3 and TRBJ1-2; maybe TRBD1 (6 bases). V shed 3 bases and J shed 8 bases, with 13 bases lying between them. The V gene's germline CDR1 is LGHNA and CDR2 YSLEER. The CDR3 runs 13 residues. The CDR3 is CASSHSTGSGYTF. The CDR3 nucleotides are TGCGCCAGCAGCCATTCTACAGGGTCCGGCTACACCTTC.

The chain couples TRBV6-6 to TRBJ2-2, with 9 bases aligning to TRBD1. The germline CDR1 and CDR2 sequences are MNHNY and SVGAGI (reference sequence). The CDR3 runs 16 residues. V was pared by 1 base and J by 1 base, with 1 base of the junction left unmatched. CDR3 sequence (DNA): TGTGCCAGCAGTTACTTGGGACAGGGGAACACCGGGGAGCTGTTTTTT. Amino acids: CASSYLGQGNTGELFF.

V and J are TRBV19 and TRBJ1-5; D is perhaps TRBD1 (6 bases). The CDR3 consists of 17 residues. CDR1 LNHDA and CDR2 SQIVND come from the germline V gene (reference sequence). Trimming stripped 6 bases from V and 2 bases from J, with 20 bases between. The CDR3 bases are TGTGCCAGTAGGTTACATTGGGACACGCAAGGCAATCAGCCCCAGCATTTT. This translates into CASRLHWDTQGNQPQHF.

This chain uses TRBV5-5 with TRBJ2-5, with a tentative D call TRBD1 (6 bases). The CDR3 runs to 14 residues. Looked up from germline, CDR1 is SGHKS and CDR2 is YYEKEE (reference sequence). The ends were cut back, 2 bases at V and 4 bases at J, with 12 bases in the middle. The CDR3 here is CASSLARGGETQYF. Here the CDR3 DNA reads TGTGCCAGCAGCTTAGCTCGAGGGGGAGAGACCCAGTACTTC.

The gene calls are TRBV19 and TRBJ2-1; 10 bases align to TRBD1. The CDR3 spans 16 residues. V shed 4 bases and J 4 bases; nucleotides not matched to a gene: 7. Per germline, CDR1 LNHDA and CDR2 SQIVND (reference sequence). The CDR3 here is CASSRAGTGVYNEQFF. For the CDR3, the DNA is TGTGCCAGTAGTAGGGCGGGGACAGGGGTATACAATGAGCAGTTCTTC.

This chain joins TRBV18 and TRBJ2-2; TRBD1 is a possible D gene (8 bases). Germline V gene lookup returns CDR1 KGHSH and CDR2 LQKENI. V was trimmed by 0 bases and J by 5 bases, leaving 13 bases between them. The CDR3 has 16 residues. Here the CDR3 DNA reads TGTGCCAGCTCACCACCGTCACAGGGGGGGACCGGGGAGCTGTTTTTT. Protein: CASSPPSQGGTGELFF.

The count of this clone is one. The chain employs TRBV7-6 and TRBJ1-1; TRBD1 might be the D (6 bases). Trimming took 5 bases from V and 0 from J, leaving 16 bases between them. CDR1 is SGHVS, CDR2 FNYEAQ, per germline. The CDR3 has 16 amino acids. CDR3 coding DNA: TGTGCCAGCAGCCGGTACCTAGGACAGTTGAACACTGAAGCTTTCTTT. The encoded protein is CASSRYLGQLNTEAFF.

This chain links TRBV6-5 with TRBJ1-1, with D possibly being TRBD1 (5 bases). Between the trimmed V and J ends, which lost 4 bases and 4 bases, there was a span of 19 bases. The CDR3 has 16 amino acids. From germline, CDR1 is MNHEY and CDR2 SVGAGI. The chain's CDR3 is CASSLWGPKSGTEAFF. The CDR3 DNA reads TGTGCCAGCAGTTTATGGGGCCCCAAATCAGGCACTGAAGCTTTCTTT.

This chain joins TRBV11-2 and TRBJ2-3, with 7 bases fitting TRBD2. Germline values: CDR1 SGHAT, CDR2 FQNNGV. V lost 1 base and J lost 1; bases outside the gene matches: 5. The CDR3 has 16 residues. CDR3 DNA sequence: TGTGCCAGCAGCTTAGTTTGGGGGGGTCGCACAGATACGCAGTATTTT. Amino acid sequence: CASSLVWGGRTDTQYF.

The chain joins TRBV24-1 to TRBJ2-6, with unresolved D. The CDR3 sequence is 13 residues long. Germline V gene sequence: CDR1 KGHDR, CDR2 SFDVKD. V lost 4 bases and J 2 bases, leaving 2 bases between the germline ends. This chain's CDR3 is CATSDAGANVLTF. The CDR3 nucleotides read TGTGCCACCAGTGACGCTGGGGCCAACGTCCTGACTTTC.

This chain connects TRBV7-2 to TRBJ1-2, with D possibly TRBD1 on 5 matching bases. CDR1 and CDR2 (germline): SGHTA, FQGNSA. Trimming took off 7 bases at V and 4 bases at J, with 19 bases between the two ends. CDR3 length: 15 residues. The chain's CDR3 is CASIQVGGTGYGYTF. The CDR3 DNA sequence: TGTGCCAGCATCCAGGTGGGGGGTACGGGCTATGGCTACACCTTC.

V usage is TRBV18 and J usage is TRBJ1-2, with D possibly being TRBD1 (6 bases). Germline CDR1 and CDR2: KGHSH and LQKENI. Trimming pared 4 bases from V and 2 bases from J, leaving 11 bases between. This CDR3 region has 14 residues. In DNA form, the CDR3 reads TGTGCCAGCTCACTGGACAGCTCGAACTATGGCTACACCTTC. Protein: CASSLDSSNYGYTF.